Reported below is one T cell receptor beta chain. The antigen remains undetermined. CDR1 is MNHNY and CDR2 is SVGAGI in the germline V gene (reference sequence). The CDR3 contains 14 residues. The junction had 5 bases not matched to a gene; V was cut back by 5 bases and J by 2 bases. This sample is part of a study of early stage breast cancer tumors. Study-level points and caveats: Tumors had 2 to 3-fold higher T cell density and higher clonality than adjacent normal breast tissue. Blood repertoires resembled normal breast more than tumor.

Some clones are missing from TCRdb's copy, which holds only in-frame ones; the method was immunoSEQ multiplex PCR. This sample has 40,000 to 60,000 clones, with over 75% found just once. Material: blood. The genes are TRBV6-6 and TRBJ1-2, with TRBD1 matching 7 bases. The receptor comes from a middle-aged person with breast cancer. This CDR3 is CASSGTDQNYGYTF. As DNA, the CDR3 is TGTGCCAGCAGTGGGACAGACCAGAACTATGGCTACACCTTC.